The 15 T cell receptor beta chains presented below share a single source sample, sequenced in a study of cytotoxic CD8 clonotypes in ibrutinib-treated CLL. Assay used: immunoSEQ multiplex PCR; TCRdb lists only in-frame clones, some missing. The sample includes 200,000 to 250,000 clones, around 75% of them seen just once. Sequences were derived from PBMCs, sampled after 12 months of ibrutinib treatment. The origin of the receptors is a human donor with chronic lymphocytic leukemia.

The chain uses TRBV14 and TRBJ2-7; no reliable D call. CDR3 size: 12 residues. CDR1 is SGHDN, CDR2 FVKESK, per germline. V was cut by 1 base and J by 9 bases, with 10 bases left in between. CDR3 sequence (DNA): TGTGCCAGCAGCCAAGTTAGTTCGCCGCAGTACTTC. This translates into CASSQVSSPQYF.

The gene calls are TRBV15 and TRBJ2-7; D is unclear. The CDR3 contains 13 residues. Germline V gives CDR1 LNHNV, CDR2 YYDKDF (reference sequence). V lost 2 bases and J lost 3, with 8 bases in between. CDR3 amino acids: CATSRPNSYEQYF. CDR3 nucleotides: TGTGCCACCAGCAGACCAAACAGCTACGAGCAGTACTTC.

The chain recombines TRBV30 with TRBJ2-1, with TRBD2 as a possible D gene (6 bases). CDR1 and CDR2 from the germline V gene are GTSNPN and SVGIG (reference sequence). Deletions cut 7 bases from V and 0 bases from J, with 7 bases between. This CDR3 has 12 residues. The CDR3 reads CAFGSSYNEQFF. CDR3 sequence (DNA): TGTGCCTTCGGGAGCTCCTACAATGAGCAGTTCTTC.

J is TRBJ2-1 and V is TRBV7-3; TRBD1 might be the D (6 bases). The germline CDR1 and CDR2 sequences are SGHTA and FQGTGA. The CDR3 consists of 15 residues. The V end lost 4 bases, the J end lost 4 bases, and 14 bases lay between the germline ends. The CDR3 region has the DNA TGTGCCAGCAGCTCAGGGGACGTTCATTACAATGAGCAGTTCTTC. This translates into CASSSGDVHYNEQFF.

The rearrangement links TRBV2 to TRBJ1-1; D perhaps matches TRBD1 (5 bases). The CDR3 runs to 15 residues. V was shortened by 2 bases and J by 3 bases, with 13 bases between the two germline ends. CDR1 is SNHLY, CDR2 FYNNEI, per germline. The CDR3 nucleotides read TGTGCCAGCAGTGAACTGGGACGTGGGGACACTGAAGCTTTCTTT. It is translated as CASSELGRGDTEAFF.

The chain is built from TRBV25-1 and TRBJ1-4; perhaps TRBD1 as D (5 bases). CDR3 size: 16 residues. CDR1 and CDR2 from the germline V gene are MGHDK and SYGVNS. Deletions cut 3 bases from V and 0 bases from J, with 11 bases between. For the CDR3, the DNA is TGTGCCAGCAGTGATCGACAGTATGCAACTAATGAAAAACTGTTTTTT. Amino acid sequence: CASSDRQYATNEKLFF.

The chain uses TRBV29-1 and TRBJ2-7; 7 bases fit TRBD2. Germline trimming cut 6 bases from V and 2 bases from J; bases unmatched to any gene: 10. Germline CDR1 is SQVTM and CDR2 is ANQGSEA. The CDR3 consists of 14 residues. The CDR3 is CSVAYSGGPYEQYF. CDR3 sequence (DNA): TGCAGCGTGGCCTATTCGGGAGGACCCTACGAGCAGTACTTC.

The rearrangement uses TRBV25-1 and TRBJ2-1; possible D gene TRBD2, 6 bases. V dropped 6 bases and J dropped 8 bases, with 17 bases sitting between them. In germline, CDR1 is MGHDK, CDR2 SYGVNS. The CDR3 sequence is 14 residues long. In nucleotides, the CDR3 is TGTGCCAGCAGGGACCGGGAGTTTTATGATGAGCAGTTCTTC. Its translation is CASRDREFYDEQFF. Full variable domain (outside the CDR3, taken from reference TRBV25-1 and TRBJ2-1): EADIYQTPRYLVIGTGKKITLECSQTMGHDKMYWYQQDPGMELHLIHYSYGVNSTEKGDLSSESTVSRIRTEHFPLTLESARPSHTSQYLCASRDREFYDEQFFGPGTRLTVL.

This clone is a singleton in its sample. The chain employs TRBV7-3 and TRBJ2-5, with TRBD2 matching over 13 bases. CDR1 and CDR2 from the germline V gene are SGHTA and FQGTGA. With 5 bases clipped from V and 6 bases from J, the junction kept 15 bases outside the gene matches. The length of the CDR3 is 18 residues. The CDR3 DNA reads TGTGCCAGCAGCCTACTCCTATTGACTAGCGGGGGGATAAAGACCCAGTACTTC. This encodes CASSLLLLTSGGIKTQYF.

The V call is TRBV2, the J call TRBJ1-6; 8 nucleotides agree with TRBD1. V shed 6 bases and J 9 bases; nucleotides not matched to a gene: 1. The length of the CDR3 is 12 residues. The V gene's germline CDR1 is SNHLY and CDR2 FYNNEI. The CDR3 here is CASRDRGSPLHF. The CDR3 nucleotides read TGTGCCAGCAGAGACAGGGGTTCACCCCTCCACTTT.

The chain carries TRBV30 and TRBJ2-7; D possibly corresponds to TRBD2 (7 bases). Germline CDR1 GTSNPN, CDR2 SVGIG (reference sequence). The CDR3 is 13 residues long. Between the trimmed V and J ends, which lost 2 bases and 3 bases, there was a span of 11 bases. CDR3 region: CAWSKGEGYEQYF. In DNA form, the CDR3 reads TGTGCCTGGAGTAAGGGGGAGGGCTACGAGCAGTACTTC.

The CDR3 DNA follows: TGTGCCAGCAGCTTGGATGTAGGACGCAGGCCCCAGCATTTT. This gives the protein CASSLDVGRRPQHF. The V gene is TRBV5-7, the J gene TRBJ1-5, with no clear D. TRBV5-7 is an ORF, with its function uncertain. With 0 bases removed from V and 9 bases from J, the gap between germline ends came to 13 bases. This CDR3 is 14 amino acids long.

The chain joins TRBV7-9 to TRBJ2-3; 12 positions agree with TRBD2. The CDR3 is 16 residues long. J gave up 6 bases and V 1 base, and 5 bases lay outside the gene matches. Germline assignment: CDR1 SEHNR and CDR2 FQNEAQ (reference sequence). CDR3 coding DNA: TGTGCCAGCAGCTTAGTGGGACTAGCGGGCGGTGATACGCAGTATTTT. Translating gives CASSLVGLAGGDTQYF. Looking up the rest from reference TRBV7-9 and TRBJ2-3 gives the full variable domain: DTGVSQNPRHKITKRGQNVTFRCDPISEHNRLYWYRQTLGQGPEFLTYFQNEAQLEKSRLLSDRFSAERPKGSFSTLEIQRTEQGDSAMYLCASSLVGLAGGDTQYFGPGTRLTVL.

This clone appeared once. The J gene is TRBJ1-2, the V gene TRBV13; maybe TRBD1 (5 bases). Trimming removed 4 bases at V and 4 bases at J, with 13 bases between. Germline assignment: CDR1 PRHDT and CDR2 FYEKMQ (reference sequence). The CDR3 loop spans 14 amino acids. This chain's CDR3 is CASSYLGGPYGYTF. CDR3 nucleotide sequence: TGTGCCAGCAGCTACCTCGGGGGTCCCTATGGCTACACCTTC.

CDR3 amino acids: CASSLVGQGRFQPQHF. The CDR3 DNA is TGTGCCAGCAGCTTAGTGGGACAGGGTAGGTTTCAGCCCCAGCATTTT. The rearrangement uses TRBV7-2 and TRBJ1-5; 9 bases align to TRBD1. The V and J ends lost 1 base and 6 bases, in that order; junction bases with no gene match: 7. The V gene's germline CDR1 is SGHTA and CDR2 FQGNSA. The CDR3 has 16 amino acids.